The 12 T cell receptor beta chains presented below share a single source sample, sequenced in a study of blood T cell repertoires in COVID-19. The method was immunoSEQ multiplex PCR; TCRdb's version includes in-frame clones alone and lacks a portion of them. Among around 32,000 clones listed, approximately 86% were seen once. Sequencing used peripheral blood. Source of these receptors: a woman of 80 years or more with active or convalescent COVID-19.

The chain joins TRBV7-6 to TRBJ2-7, with D possibly matching TRBD2 (6 bases). Looked up from germline, CDR1 is SGHVS and CDR2 is FNYEAQ. The ends were cut back, 2 bases at V and 5 bases at J, with 13 bases in the middle. This CDR3 is built from 14 residues. In nucleotides, the CDR3 is TGTGCCAGCAGCTTATACGGGTCGGGGGACGAGCAGTACTTC. Residues: CASSLYGSGDEQYF.

V and J are TRBV6-1 and TRBJ1-5; D is perhaps TRBD1 (5 bases). The CDR3 contains 15 residues. Per germline, CDR1 MNHNS and CDR2 SASEGT. V was shortened by 3 bases and J by 2 bases, with 11 bases between the two germline ends. The CDR3 spells CASSEGRAGNQPQHF. The CDR3 DNA reads TGTGCCAGCAGTGAGGGCAGGGCGGGCAATCAGCCCCAGCATTTT.

The chain couples TRBV7-2 to TRBJ2-4, with 16 bases lining up with TRBD2. This CDR3 is built from 14 residues. Looked up from germline, CDR1 is SGHTA and CDR2 is FQGNSA. Unmatched junction bases numbered 2, after V lost 5 bases and J lost 10 bases. For the CDR3, the DNA is TGTGCCAGCAGCCGGGGACTAGCGGGAGGGATTCAGTACTTC. This sequence encodes CASSRGLAGGIQYF.

This clone showed up just once. This chain uses TRBV5-6 with TRBJ2-3; 8 nucleotides align to TRBD1. V lost 3 bases and J lost 4; bases outside the gene matches: 7. CDR1 SGHDT and CDR2 YYEEEE come from the germline V gene. This CDR3 contains 15 residues. The CDR3 region is CASSSQGARADTQYF. CDR3 sequence (DNA): TGTGCCAGCAGCTCGCAGGGGGCCCGAGCAGATACGCAGTATTTT.

V and J are TRBV9 and TRBJ2-1, with 14 bases matching TRBD2. The germline V gene encodes CDR1 SGDLS and CDR2 YYNGEE. CDR3 length: 14 residues. V lost 3 bases to trimming and J lost 15 bases; unmatched junction nucleotides: 8. The CDR3 DNA reads TGTGCCAGCAGCGGGGGACTAGCGGGAGTATGGCCGTTCTTC. Translation gives CASSGGLAGVWPFF.

The chain recombines TRBV25-1 with TRBJ2-7; 8 bases map to TRBD2. CDR1 MGHDK and CDR2 SYGVNS come from the germline V gene. This CDR3 is 14 amino acids long. J was trimmed by 6 bases and V by 5 bases; bases with no gene match: 9. The CDR3 loop reads CASSLPGGPIEQYF. CDR3 sequence (DNA): TGTGCCAGCAGTTTACCGGGGGGGCCTATCGAGCAGTACTTC.

The gene calls are TRBV9 and TRBJ2-1; 7 bases are a match to TRBD2. Germline V gene data show CDR1 as SGDLS and CDR2 as YYNGEE. V shed 0 bases, J shed 2 bases, and the junction held 8 bases outside the gene matches. The CDR3 is 17 amino acids. CDR3 residues: CASSVAGAGVPYNEQFF. CDR3 nucleotides: TGTGCCAGCAGCGTAGCCGGGGCGGGAGTGCCCTACAATGAGCAGTTCTTC.

CDR3 DNA: TGCGCCAGCAGCCGGGACAAAACCTACGAGCAGTACTTC. Translating gives CASSRDKTYEQYF. The chain employs TRBV4-1 and TRBJ2-7, with a tentative D call TRBD1 (6 bases). The V end lost 4 bases, the J end lost 2 bases, and 9 bases lay between the germline ends. The CDR3 is 13 amino acids. Looked up from germline, CDR1 is MGHRA and CDR2 is YSYEKL.

This chain joins TRBV6-6 and TRBJ2-7, with D possibly being TRBD2 (6 bases). The V gene's germline CDR1 is MNHNY and CDR2 SVGAGI (reference sequence). The CDR3 sequence is 14 residues long. Trimming removed 2 bases from V and 9 bases from J, with 17 bases in between. The CDR3 region has the DNA TGTGCCAGCAGTTACCGTGGGGATAGCGGCCCGCAGTACTTC. As protein: CASSYRGDSGPQYF.

This clone has a handful of counts. The chain uses TRBV27 and TRBJ2-2; D is perhaps TRBD1 (6 bases). Germline V gives CDR1 MNHEY, CDR2 SMNVEV (reference sequence). V was shortened by 6 bases and J by 0 bases, with 17 bases between the two germline ends. The CDR3 runs to 17 residues. The CDR3 sequence is CASSRITGTTNTGELFF. For the CDR3, the DNA is TGTGCCAGCAGCCGGATAACCGGGACAACGAACACCGGGGAGCTGTTTTTT.

The V call is TRBV10-3, the J call TRBJ1-2; D may be TRBD1 (5 bases). V lost 4 bases and J 8 bases, leaving 8 bases between the germline ends. Per germline, CDR1 ENHRY and CDR2 SYGVKD. The CDR3 runs to 11 residues. The CDR3 DNA reads as TGTGCCATCAGTGGGGGGGACGGCTACACCTTC. Translated, it gives CAISGGDGYTF.

The V gene is TRBV18, the J gene TRBJ1-5; D uncertain. Per germline, CDR1 KGHSH and CDR2 LQKENI. The V gene lost 3 bases and the J gene lost 0 bases, with 12 bases spanning the gap. The CDR3 spans 16 residues. CDR3 sequence (DNA): TGTGCCAGCTCACCCCGGGAAGACTATAGCAATCAGCCCCAGCATTTT. As protein: CASSPREDYSNQPQHF.